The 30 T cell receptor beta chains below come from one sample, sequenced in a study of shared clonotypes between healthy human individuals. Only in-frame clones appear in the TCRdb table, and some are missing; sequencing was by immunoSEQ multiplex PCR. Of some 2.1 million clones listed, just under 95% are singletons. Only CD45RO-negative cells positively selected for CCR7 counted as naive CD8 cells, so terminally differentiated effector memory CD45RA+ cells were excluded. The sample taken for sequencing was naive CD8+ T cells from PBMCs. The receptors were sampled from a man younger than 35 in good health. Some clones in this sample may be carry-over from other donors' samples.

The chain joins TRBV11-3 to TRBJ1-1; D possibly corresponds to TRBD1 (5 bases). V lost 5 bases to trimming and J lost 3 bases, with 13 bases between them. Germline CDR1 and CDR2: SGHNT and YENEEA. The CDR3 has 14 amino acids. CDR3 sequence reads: CASSDGRGYTEAFF. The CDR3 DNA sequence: TGTGCCAGCAGCGACGGACGGGGGTACACTGAAGCTTTCTTT.

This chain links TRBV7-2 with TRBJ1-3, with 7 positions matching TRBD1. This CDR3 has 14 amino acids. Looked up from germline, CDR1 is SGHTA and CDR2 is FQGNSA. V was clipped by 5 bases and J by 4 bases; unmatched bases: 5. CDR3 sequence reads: CASSTTTGGNTIYF. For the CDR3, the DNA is TGTGCCAGCAGCACGACGACAGGGGGAAACACCATATATTTT.

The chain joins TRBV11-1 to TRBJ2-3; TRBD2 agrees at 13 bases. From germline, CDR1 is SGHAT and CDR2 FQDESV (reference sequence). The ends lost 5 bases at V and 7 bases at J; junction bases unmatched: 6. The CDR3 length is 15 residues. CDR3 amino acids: CASSEGLAGEYTQYF. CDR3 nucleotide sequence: TGTGCCAGCAGCGAAGGACTAGCGGGAGAGTATACGCAGTATTTT.

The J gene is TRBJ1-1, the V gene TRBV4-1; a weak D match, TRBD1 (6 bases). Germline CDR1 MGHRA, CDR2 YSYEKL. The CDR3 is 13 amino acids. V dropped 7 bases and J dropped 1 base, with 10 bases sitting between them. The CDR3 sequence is CASTDRKNTEAFF. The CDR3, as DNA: TGCGCCAGCACAGACAGGAAGAACACTGAAGCTTTCTTT.

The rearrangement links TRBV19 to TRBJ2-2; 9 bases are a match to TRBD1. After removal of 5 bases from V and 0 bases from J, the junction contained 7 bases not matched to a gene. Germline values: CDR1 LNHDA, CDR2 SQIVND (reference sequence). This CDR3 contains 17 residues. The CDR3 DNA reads TGTGCCAGTAGTCGACCGGGACAGGGACCGAACACCGGGGAGCTGTTTTTT. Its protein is CASSRPGQGPNTGELFF.

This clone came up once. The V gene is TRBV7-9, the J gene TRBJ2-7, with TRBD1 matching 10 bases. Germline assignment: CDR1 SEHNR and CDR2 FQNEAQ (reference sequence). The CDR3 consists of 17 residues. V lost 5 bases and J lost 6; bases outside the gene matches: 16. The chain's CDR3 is CASSGFRSGTGDPEQYF. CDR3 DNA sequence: TGTGCCAGCAGCGGTTTTAGGTCTGGGACAGGGGATCCCGAGCAGTACTTC.

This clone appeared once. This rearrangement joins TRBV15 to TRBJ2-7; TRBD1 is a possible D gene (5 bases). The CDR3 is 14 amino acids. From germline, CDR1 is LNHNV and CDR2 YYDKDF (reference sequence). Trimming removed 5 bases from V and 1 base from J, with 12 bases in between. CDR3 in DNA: TGTGCCACCAGCCCATCAGGGAAGTCCTACGAGCAGTACTTC. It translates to CATSPSGKSYEQYF. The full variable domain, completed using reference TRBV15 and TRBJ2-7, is DAMVIQNPRYQVTQFGKPVTLSCSQTLNHNVMYWYQQKSSQAPKLLFHYYDKDFNNEADTPDNFQSRRPNTSFCFLDIRSPGLGDTAMYLCATSPSGKSYEQYFGPGTRLTVT.

Here the CDR3 DNA reads TGTGCCAGCAGCCCAGACAGGGCAGAAGCCTACGAGCAGTACTTC. Its translation: CASSPDRAEAYEQYF. This chain joins TRBV28 and TRBJ2-7; 7 nucleotides align to TRBD1. The junction had 10 bases not matched to a gene; V was cut back by 6 bases and J by 2 bases. This CDR3 spans 15 amino acids. Per germline, CDR1 MDHEN and CDR2 SYDVKM. The variable domain in full, completed from reference TRBV28 and TRBJ2-7, reads DVKVTQSSRYLVKRTGEKVFLECVQDMDHENMFWYRQDPGLGLRLIYFSYDVKMKEKGDIPEGYSVSREKKERFSLILESASTNQTSMYLCASSPDRAEAYEQYFGPGTRLTVT.

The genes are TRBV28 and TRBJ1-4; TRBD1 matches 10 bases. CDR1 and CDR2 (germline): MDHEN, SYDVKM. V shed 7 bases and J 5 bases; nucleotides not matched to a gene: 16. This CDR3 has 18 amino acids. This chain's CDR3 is CASTLGTGVDRANEKLFF. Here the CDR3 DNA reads TGTGCCAGCACCCTCGGGACAGGGGTTGATAGAGCCAATGAAAAACTGTTTTTT.

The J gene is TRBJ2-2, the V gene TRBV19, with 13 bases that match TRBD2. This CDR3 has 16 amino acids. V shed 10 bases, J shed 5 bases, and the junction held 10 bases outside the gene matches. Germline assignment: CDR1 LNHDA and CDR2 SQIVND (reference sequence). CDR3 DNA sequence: TGTGCCACCACGGGACTAGCGGGATCGAGAACCGGGGAGCTGTTTTTT. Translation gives CATTGLAGSRTGELFF.

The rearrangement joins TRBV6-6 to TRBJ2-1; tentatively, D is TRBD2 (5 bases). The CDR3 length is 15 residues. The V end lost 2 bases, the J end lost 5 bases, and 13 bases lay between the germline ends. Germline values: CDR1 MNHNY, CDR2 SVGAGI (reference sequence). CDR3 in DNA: TGTGCCAGCAGTTACATGGCAGGAGGTGACAATGAGCAGTTCTTC. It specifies CASSYMAGGDNEQFF.

The CDR3 DNA is TGTGCCAGCAGCTCGGACAGGGGGCATGAAGCTTTCTTT. Translated, it gives CASSSDRGHEAFF. The chain employs TRBV7-3 and TRBJ1-1, with TRBD1 identical over 11 bases. CDR1 and CDR2 (germline): SGHTA, FQGTGA. Germline trimming cut 4 bases from V and 7 bases from J; bases unmatched to any gene: 2. CDR3 length equals 13 residues.

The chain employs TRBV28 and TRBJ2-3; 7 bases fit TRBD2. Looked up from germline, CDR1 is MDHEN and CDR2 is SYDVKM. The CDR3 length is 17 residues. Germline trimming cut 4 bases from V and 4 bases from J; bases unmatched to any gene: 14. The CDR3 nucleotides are TGTGCCAGCAGTTCGCCTGGGCTGTGGGAGGGACCAGATACGCAGTATTTT. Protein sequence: CASSSPGLWEGPDTQYF.

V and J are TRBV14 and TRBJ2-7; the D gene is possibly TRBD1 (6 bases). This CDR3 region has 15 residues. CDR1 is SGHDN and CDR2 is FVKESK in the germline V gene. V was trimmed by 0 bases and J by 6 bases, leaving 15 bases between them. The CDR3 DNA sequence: TGTGCCAGCAGCCAAGATAGTGGGGCAGGGGTCGAGCAGTACTTC. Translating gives CASSQDSGAGVEQYF. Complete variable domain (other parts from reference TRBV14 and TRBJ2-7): EAGVTQFPSHSVIEKGQTVTLRCDPISGHDNLYWYRRVMGKEIKFLLHFVKESKQDESGMPNNRFLAERTGGTYSTLKVQPAELEDSGVYFCASSQDSGAGVEQYFGPGTRLTVT.

CDR3 nucleotides: TGTGCCAGCAGCTGGGGCAGGGGGCGCGGAGACACTGAAGCTTTCTTT. It encodes CASSWGRGRGDTEAFF. V usage is TRBV7-6 and J usage is TRBJ1-1, with 8 positions matching TRBD1. Germline values: CDR1 SGHVS, CDR2 FNYEAQ. The CDR3 covers 16 residues. V lost 4 bases and J lost 3; bases outside the gene matches: 10.

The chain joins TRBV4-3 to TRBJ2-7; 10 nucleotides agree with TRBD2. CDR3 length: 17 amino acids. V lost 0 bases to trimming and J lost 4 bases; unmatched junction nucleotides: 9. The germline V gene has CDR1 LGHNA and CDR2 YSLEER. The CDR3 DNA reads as TGCGCCAGCAGCCAAGAAATTAGCCTAGCGGGAGTATACGAGCAGTACTTC. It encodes CASSQEISLAGVYEQYF.

The CDR3 loop reads CASSGGQGFWNTEAFF. As DNA, the CDR3 is TGTGCCAGCAGCGGCGGACAGGGGTTTTGGAACACTGAAGCTTTCTTT. This chain links TRBV7-9 with TRBJ1-1; 9 nucleotides align to TRBD1. Trimming removed 5 bases from V and 1 base from J; junction bases left unmatched: 8. The CDR3 runs 16 residues. In germline, CDR1 is SEHNR, CDR2 FQNEAQ (reference sequence).

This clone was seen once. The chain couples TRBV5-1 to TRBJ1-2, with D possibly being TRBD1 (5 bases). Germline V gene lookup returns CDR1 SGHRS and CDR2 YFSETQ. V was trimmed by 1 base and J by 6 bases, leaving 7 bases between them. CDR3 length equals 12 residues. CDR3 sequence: CASSLLGDGYTF. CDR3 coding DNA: TGCGCCAGCAGCTTGTTAGGGGATGGCTACACCTTC.

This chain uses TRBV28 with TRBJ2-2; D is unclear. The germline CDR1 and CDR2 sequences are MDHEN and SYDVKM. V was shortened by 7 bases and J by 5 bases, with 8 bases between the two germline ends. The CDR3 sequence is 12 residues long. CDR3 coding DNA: TGTGCCAGCATGGCCAGAACCGGGGAGCTGTTTTTT. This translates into CASMARTGELFF.

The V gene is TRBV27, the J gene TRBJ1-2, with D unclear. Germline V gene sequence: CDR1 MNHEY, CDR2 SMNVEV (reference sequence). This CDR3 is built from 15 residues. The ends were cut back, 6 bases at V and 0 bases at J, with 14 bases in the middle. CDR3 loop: CASRGWVESNYGYTF. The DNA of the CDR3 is TGTGCCAGCAGGGGCTGGGTTGAATCTAACTATGGCTACACCTTC.

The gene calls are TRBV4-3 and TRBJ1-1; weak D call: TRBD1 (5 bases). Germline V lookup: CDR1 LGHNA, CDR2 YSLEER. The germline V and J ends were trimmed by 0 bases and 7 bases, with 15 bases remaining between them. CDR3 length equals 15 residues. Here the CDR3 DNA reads TGCGCCAGCAGCCAAGATCTGGGACGTGCCCGTGAAGCTTTCTTT. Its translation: CASSQDLGRAREAFF.

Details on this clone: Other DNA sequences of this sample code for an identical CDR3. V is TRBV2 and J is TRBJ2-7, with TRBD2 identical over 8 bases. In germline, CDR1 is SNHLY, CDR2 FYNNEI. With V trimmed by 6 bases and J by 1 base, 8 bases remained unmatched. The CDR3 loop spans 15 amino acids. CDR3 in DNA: TGTGCCAGCAGCGAGGGACGGGAGGGGTCCTACGAGCAGTACTTC. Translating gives CASSEGREGSYEQYF.

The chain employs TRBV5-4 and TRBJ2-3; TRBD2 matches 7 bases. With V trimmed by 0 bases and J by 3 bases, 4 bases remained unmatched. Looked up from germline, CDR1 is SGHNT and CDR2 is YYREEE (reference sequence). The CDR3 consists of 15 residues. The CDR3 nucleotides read TGTGCCAGCAGCTTGGGGCTAGCGGAGACAGATACGCAGTATTTT. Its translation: CASSLGLAETDTQYF. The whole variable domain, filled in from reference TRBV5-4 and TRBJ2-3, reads ETGVTQSPTHLIKTRGQQVTLRCSSQSGHNTVSWYQQALGQGPQFIFQYYREEENGRGNFPPRFSGLQFPNYSSELNVNALELDDSALYLCASSLGLAETDTQYFGPGTRLTVL.

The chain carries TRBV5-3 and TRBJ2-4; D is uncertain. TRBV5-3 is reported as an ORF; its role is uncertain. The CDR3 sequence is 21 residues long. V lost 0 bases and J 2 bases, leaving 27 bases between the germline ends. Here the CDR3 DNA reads TGTGCCAGAAGCTTGGTTTTAAGGGCACGACTTTCCCCCGGGTCCAAAAACATTCAGTACTTC. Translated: CARSLVLRARLSPGSKNIQYF.

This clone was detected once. In nucleotides, the CDR3 is TGTGCCAGCAGCTCCCCGGGGGCTTTCTTT. It encodes CASSSPGAFF. The chain employs TRBV13 and TRBJ1-1; D gene unclear. Trimming pared 4 bases from V and 11 bases from J, leaving 8 bases between. There are 10 residues in the CDR3. Per germline, CDR1 PRHDT and CDR2 FYEKMQ (reference sequence).

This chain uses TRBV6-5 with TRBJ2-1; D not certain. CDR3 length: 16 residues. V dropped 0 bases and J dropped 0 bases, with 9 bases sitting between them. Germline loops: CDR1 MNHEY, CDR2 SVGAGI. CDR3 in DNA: TGTGCCAGCAGTTACTCGGCGTTTAGCTCCTACAATGAGCAGTTCTTC. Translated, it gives CASSYSAFSSYNEQFF.

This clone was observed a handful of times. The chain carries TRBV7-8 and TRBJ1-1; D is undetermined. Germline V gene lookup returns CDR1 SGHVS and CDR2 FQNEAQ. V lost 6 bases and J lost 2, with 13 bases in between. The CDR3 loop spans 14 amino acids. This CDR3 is CASRVKPSNTEAFF. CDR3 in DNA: TGTGCCAGCAGAGTGAAGCCGAGTAACACTGAAGCTTTCTTT. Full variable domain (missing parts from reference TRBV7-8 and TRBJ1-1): GAGVSQSPRYKVAKRGQDVALRCDPISGHVSLFWYQQALGQGPEFLTYFQNEAQLDKSGLPSDRFFAERPEGSVSTLKIQRTQQEDSAVYLCASRVKPSNTEAFFGQGTRLTVV.

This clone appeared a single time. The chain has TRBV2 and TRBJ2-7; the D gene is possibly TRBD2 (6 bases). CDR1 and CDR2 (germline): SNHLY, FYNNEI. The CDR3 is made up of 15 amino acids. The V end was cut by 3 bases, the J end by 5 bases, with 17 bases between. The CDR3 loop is CASSDLAGTFDEQYF. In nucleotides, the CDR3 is TGTGCCAGCAGTGACCTGGCGGGGACCTTTGACGAGCAGTACTTC. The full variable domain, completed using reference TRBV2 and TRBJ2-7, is EPEVTQTPSHQVTQMGQEVILRCVPISNHLYFYWYRQILGQKVEFLVSFYNNEISEKSEIFDDQFSVERPDGSNFTLKIRSTKLEDSAMYFCASSDLAGTFDEQYFGPGTRLTVT.

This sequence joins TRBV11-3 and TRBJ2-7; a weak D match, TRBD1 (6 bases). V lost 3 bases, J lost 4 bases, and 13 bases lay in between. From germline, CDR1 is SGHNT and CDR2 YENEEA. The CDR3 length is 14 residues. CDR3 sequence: CASSFRDKGYEQYF. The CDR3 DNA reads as TGTGCCAGCAGCTTCCGGGACAAGGGATACGAGCAGTACTTC.

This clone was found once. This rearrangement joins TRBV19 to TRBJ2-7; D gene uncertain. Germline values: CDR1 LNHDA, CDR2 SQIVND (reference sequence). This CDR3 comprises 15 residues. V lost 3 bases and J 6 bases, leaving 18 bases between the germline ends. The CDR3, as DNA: TGTGCCAGTAGTATTGAATCGGGCTCACCCTCCGAGCAGTACTTC. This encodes CASSIESGSPSEQYF.